This T cell receptor beta chain stems from a study of control samples from healthy donors and cancer patients. Sequencing was performed with immunoSEQ multiplex PCR; in TCRdb, only in-frame clones are kept and a portion is missing. The sample includes 400,000 to 500,000 clones, approximately 90% seen only once; the top ten take more than 6%. The ends lost 4 bases at V and 5 bases at J; junction bases unmatched: 8. CDR3 size: 15 residues. Looked up from germline, CDR1 is SGHRS and CDR2 is YFSETQ. Sequenced input: PBMCs. The genes are TRBV5-1 and TRBJ2-2, with 7 bases that match TRBD1. This receptor was identified in a man aged 40-55 years with head and neck cancer. CDR3 sequence reads: CASSRAGTATGELFF. Here the CDR3 DNA reads TGCGCCAGCAGCCGGGCCGGGACAGCAACCGGGGAGCTGTTTTTT. The entire variable domain, with the rest obtained from reference TRBV5-1 and TRBJ2-2, is as follows: KAGVTQTPRYLIKTRGQQVTLSCSPISGHRSVSWYQQTPGQGLQFLFEYFSETQRNKGNFPGRFSGRQFSNSRSEMNVSTLELGDSALYLCASSRAGTATGELFFGEGSRLTVL.